One sample yielded the 30 T cell receptor beta chains listed below, sequenced in a study of blood T cell repertoires in COVID-19. Some clones are missing from TCRdb's copy, which holds only in-frame ones; the method was immunoSEQ multiplex PCR. The sample lists roughly 220,000 clones, about 86% occurring once. Sequenced input: PBMCs or T cells enriched from blood (not recorded which). The receptor set was obtained from a woman aged 45-65 years with acute COVID-19.

A note on this clone: Other DNA sequences from this sample encode an identical CDR3 as well. The chain couples TRBV7-2 to TRBJ1-1; possible D gene TRBD1, 6 bases. Trimming stripped 1 base from V and 0 bases from J, with 6 bases between. Per the germline V gene, CDR1 is SGHTA and CDR2 is FQGNSA. The CDR3 loop spans 14 amino acids. The chain's CDR3 is CASSLGQVNTEAFF. Written as DNA, the CDR3 is TGTGCCAGCAGCTTAGGACAGGTGAACACTGAAGCTTTCTTT.

This chain connects TRBV6-5 to TRBJ1-5; tentatively, D is TRBD1 (5 bases). Per germline, CDR1 MNHEY and CDR2 SVGAGI. V was trimmed by 0 bases and J by 5 bases, leaving 14 bases between them. The CDR3 loop spans 16 amino acids. In nucleotides, the CDR3 is TGTGCCAGCAGTTACTCTCGGGGGACGGGTGATCAGCCCCAGCATTTT. Translating gives CASSYSRGTGDQPQHF.

J is TRBJ2-3 and V is TRBV5-5; 7 nucleotides match TRBD2. CDR1 is SGHKS and CDR2 is YYEKEE in the germline V gene (reference sequence). Trimming took 4 bases from V and 1 from J; bases not matched to a gene: 9. CDR3 size: 16 residues. CDR3 amino acids: CASSRGASGGTDTQYF. Written as DNA, the CDR3 is TGTGCCAGCAGCCGCGGGGCTAGCGGAGGCACAGATACGCAGTATTTT.

The rearrangement joins TRBV2 to TRBJ1-5, with a weak D call TRBD1 (6 bases). Trimming cost V 7 bases and J 5 bases, with 12 bases left between them. This CDR3 is 13 amino acids long. Per the germline V gene, CDR1 is SNHLY and CDR2 is FYNNEI. As DNA, the CDR3 is TGTGCCAGCAAAGGAGGGGGGGATCAGCCCCAGCATTTT. Amino acid sequence: CASKGGGDQPQHF.

This clone has just one count. The V gene is TRBV7-9, the J gene TRBJ2-1, with D perhaps matching TRBD1 (6 bases). The ends were cut back, 2 bases at V and 4 bases at J, with 15 bases in the middle. The CDR3 is 16 amino acids. From germline, CDR1 is SEHNR and CDR2 FQNEAQ (reference sequence). The CDR3, as DNA: TGTGCCAGCAGCTTACAGGGGAGCGGACGTTACAATGAGCAGTTCTTC. Translated: CASSLQGSGRYNEQFF. The full variable domain, completed using reference TRBV7-9 and TRBJ2-1, is DTGVSQNPRHKITKRGQNVTFRCDPISEHNRLYWYRQTLGQGPEFLTYFQNEAQLEKSRLLSDRFSAERPKGSFSTLEIQRTEQGDSAMYLCASSLQGSGRYNEQFFGPGTRLTVL.

This chain connects TRBV6-1 to TRBJ1-3; D is unresolved. The V end was cut by 3 bases, the J end by 0 bases, with 9 bases between. Germline CDR1 reads MNHNS; CDR2 reads SASEGT. The CDR3 sequence is 15 residues long. CDR3 in amino acids: CASSDYRGSGNTIYF. In DNA form, the CDR3 reads TGTGCCAGCAGTGATTATAGAGGCTCTGGAAACACCATATATTTT.

The chain joins TRBV4-1 to TRBJ1-1; no clear D. Per germline, CDR1 MGHRA and CDR2 YSYEKL. The V end lost 0 bases, the J end lost 3 bases, and 8 bases lay between the germline ends. This CDR3 has 14 residues. CDR3 coding DNA: TGCGCCAGCAGCCAAGACGGCCGGGACACTGAAGCTTTCTTT. This sequence encodes CASSQDGRDTEAFF.

For this clone: The sample contains more than one DNA sequence encoding this CDR3. This chain uses TRBV28 with TRBJ2-1, with TRBD1 identical over 7 bases. Per germline, CDR1 MDHEN and CDR2 SYDVKM. Trimming removed 4 bases from V and 1 base from J; junction bases left unmatched: 1. This CDR3 region has 14 residues. In DNA form, the CDR3 reads TGTGCCAGCAGTTCAGGGGGTTCCTACAATGAGCAGTTCTTC. Translated, it gives CASSSGGSYNEQFF.

V usage is TRBV7-9 and J usage is TRBJ2-7; weak D call: TRBD2 (6 bases). The CDR3 has 14 residues. In germline, CDR1 is SEHNR, CDR2 FQNEAQ (reference sequence). Deletions cut 5 bases from V and 2 bases from J, with 13 bases between. The CDR3 bases are TGTGCCAGCAGCCCCGGGACTGTCCCCTACGAGCAGTACTTC. The encoded protein is CASSPGTVPYEQYF.

The chain uses TRBV19 and TRBJ2-5, with D perhaps matching TRBD2 (6 bases). The CDR3 consists of 16 residues. Looked up from germline, CDR1 is LNHDA and CDR2 is SQIVND (reference sequence). The V end lost 7 bases, the J end lost 4 bases, and 22 bases lay between the germline ends. CDR3 sequence (DNA): TGTGCCAGTACCACCACCTCGAACCTAGCGAGAGAGACCCAGTACTTC. Translated: CASTTTSNLARETQYF.

DNA of the CDR3: TGTGCCAGCAGTTTCCCTACCTCGGAGGTCAAGGGCAGCGGGACGTCCTACAATGAGCAGTTCTTC. It yields the protein CASSFPTSEVKGSGTSYNEQFF. This chain uses TRBV28 with TRBJ2-1; 7 bases fit TRBD2. Trimming removed 3 bases from V and 1 base from J; junction bases left unmatched: 24. This CDR3 is built from 22 residues. Per germline, CDR1 MDHEN and CDR2 SYDVKM. Looking up the rest from reference TRBV28 and TRBJ2-1 gives the full variable domain: DVKVTQSSRYLVKRTGEKVFLECVQDMDHENMFWYRQDPGLGLRLIYFSYDVKMKEKGDIPEGYSVSREKKERFSLILESASTNQTSMYLCASSFPTSEVKGSGTSYNEQFFGPGTRLTVL.

Only a few counts were recorded for this clone. This chain joins TRBV28 and TRBJ1-2; 8 nucleotides align to TRBD1. V lost 2 bases and J lost 8; bases outside the gene matches: 7. The CDR3 extends over 14 amino acids. Germline values: CDR1 MDHEN, CDR2 SYDVKM. Here the CDR3 DNA reads TGTGCCAGCAGTTTAGGTGACAGGGGTGGAGGCTACACCTTC. This codes for CASSLGDRGGGYTF.

This clone was counted once. The rearrangement joins TRBV5-4 to TRBJ2-5, with TRBD2 matching 9 bases. Germline V CDR1 and CDR2: SGHNT, YYREEE (reference sequence). Trimming removed 6 bases from V and 5 bases from J; junction bases left unmatched: 11. The CDR3 runs to 15 residues. Here the CDR3 DNA reads TGTGCCAGCACCCCCGGGCTAGCGGGACACGAGACCCAGTACTTC. Translated: CASTPGLAGHETQYF.

This chain joins TRBV18 and TRBJ2-3, with 13 bases identical to TRBD2. V trimming: 1 base; J trimming: 2 bases; junction bases outside the gene matches: 15. The CDR3 extends over 21 amino acids. In germline, CDR1 is KGHSH, CDR2 LQKENI. CDR3 in amino acids: CASSPLPRTSGRISLTDTQYF. The CDR3 DNA reads as TGTGCCAGCTCACCACTTCCTAGGACTAGCGGGAGAATATCCCTCACAGATACGCAGTATTTT.

This clone has a single count. The chain joins TRBV11-2 to TRBJ2-7; possible D gene TRBD2, 6 bases. The germline V gene has CDR1 SGHAT and CDR2 FQNNGV. The CDR3 is 13 amino acids. V was cut by 1 base and J by 3 bases, with 7 bases left in between. CDR3 DNA: TGTGCCAGCAGCTTAGCGGGAGACTACGAGCAGTACTTC. It yields the protein CASSLAGDYEQYF.

This chain links TRBV27 with TRBJ2-1; 11 positions agree with TRBD2. There are 16 residues in the CDR3. Trimming removed 5 bases from V and 4 bases from J; junction bases left unmatched: 7. The germline CDR1 and CDR2 sequences are MNHEY and SMNVEV (reference sequence). CDR3 in DNA: TGTGCCAGCAGTCACAAGACTAGCGGGATTTACAATGAGCAGTTCTTC. Amino acids: CASSHKTSGIYNEQFF.

The rearrangement uses TRBV28 and TRBJ1-3; the match to TRBD1 covers 8 bases. Germline CDR1 MDHEN, CDR2 SYDVKM. The CDR3 loop spans 15 amino acids. V shed 5 bases, J shed 3 bases, and the junction held 6 bases outside the gene matches. The DNA for the CDR3 is TGTGCCAGCAGTAGGACAGGGATTTTTGGAAACACCATATATTTT. It codes for CASSRTGIFGNTIYF.

This rearrangement joins TRBV6-2 or TRBV6-3 to TRBJ2-7; 9 bases line up with TRBD1. The CDR3 is made up of 14 amino acids. V dropped 5 bases and J dropped 2; count of bases not matched to a gene: 4. Germline V gives CDR1 MNHEY, CDR2 SVGEGT. CDR3 nucleotides: TGTGCCAGCAGTAGACAGGGGGGTCCCTACGAGCAGTACTTC. Its protein product is CASSRQGGPYEQYF.

J is TRBJ2-3 and V is TRBV19, with 7 nucleotides matching TRBD1. CDR1 and CDR2 (germline): LNHDA, SQIVND (reference sequence). The CDR3 is 12 residues long. With 9 bases clipped from V and 7 bases from J, the junction kept 7 bases outside the gene matches. The CDR3 protein is CASGDRDNTQYF. The DNA for the CDR3 is TGTGCCAGCGGGGACAGAGACAATACGCAGTATTTT.

As to this clone: Other nucleotide sequences in the sample specify the same CDR3. CDR3 amino acids: CASSPLAGGPDTQYF. The DNA of the CDR3 is TGTGCCAGCAGCCCACTAGCGGGAGGGCCGGATACGCAGTATTTT. J is TRBJ2-3 and V is TRBV11-2, with 13 bases identical to TRBD2. Germline lookup yields CDR1 SGHAT and CDR2 FQNNGV. This CDR3 region has 15 residues. J gave up 6 bases and V 5 bases, and 5 bases lay outside the gene matches.

J is TRBJ1-1 and V is TRBV18; D perhaps matches TRBD1 (6 bases). V was trimmed by 5 bases and J by 6 bases, leaving 19 bases between them. Germline loops: CDR1 KGHSH, CDR2 LQKENI. The CDR3 spans 15 residues. The CDR3 loop reads CASSARGLGHAEAFF. Written as DNA, the CDR3 is TGTGCCAGCTCAGCCAGGGGTTTAGGACACGCTGAAGCTTTCTTT.

Comment on this clone: At the DNA level, this CDR3 is encoded by other sequences in the same sample as well. This rearrangement joins TRBV6-5 to TRBJ2-7; 7 bases are a match to TRBD2. The J segment lost 2 bases and the V segment lost 2 bases, leaving 6 bases of the junction unmatched. Germline V gene sequence: CDR1 MNHEY, CDR2 SVGAGI. The length of the CDR3 is 15 residues. The CDR3 reads CASSYSASGPYEQYF. For the CDR3, the DNA is TGTGCCAGCAGTTACAGCGCTAGCGGTCCCTACGAGCAGTACTTC.

The chain recombines TRBV19 with TRBJ1-3; D uncertain. Looked up from germline, CDR1 is LNHDA and CDR2 is SQIVND (reference sequence). With 3 bases removed from V and 6 bases from J, the gap between germline ends came to 6 bases. CDR3 length: 12 residues. CDR3 in amino acids: CASSIRQNTIYF. CDR3 DNA sequence: TGTGCCAGTAGTATCCGACAAAACACCATATATTTT.

The chain couples TRBV6-2 or TRBV6-3 to TRBJ2-5, with 9 positions matching TRBD2. Trimming at V came to 5 bases and at J to 1 base, leaving 5 bases not matched to a gene. The V gene's germline CDR1 is MNHEY and CDR2 SVGEGT. The CDR3 is 15 amino acids. The CDR3 nucleotides read TGTGCCAGCAGTCGCGGGAGGGCGGGCCAAGAGACCCAGTACTTC. Residues: CASSRGRAGQETQYF.

The chain carries TRBV7-2 and TRBJ2-2; 8 positions agree with TRBD1. CDR1 is SGHTA, CDR2 FQGNSA, per germline. The length of the CDR3 is 16 residues. V lost 0 bases, J lost 3 bases, and 3 bases stayed unmatched. CDR3: CASSLAGDRYTGELFF. CDR3 bases: TGTGCCAGCAGCTTAGCGGGGGACAGGTACACCGGGGAGCTGTTTTTT.

CDR3 DNA: TGTGCCACCAGCAGTCGGGGGGGCGAGGTGGGAGCCTCACCCCTCCACTTT. It codes for CATSSRGGEVGASPLHF. The chain recombines TRBV15 with TRBJ1-6; the D gene is possibly TRBD1 (6 bases). The V gene lost 3 bases and the J gene lost 10 bases, with 22 bases spanning the gap. Germline assignment: CDR1 LNHNV and CDR2 YYDKDF (reference sequence). The CDR3 runs to 17 residues.

The rearrangement joins TRBV27 to TRBJ2-2, with 13 bases identical to TRBD2. Germline CDR1 reads MNHEY; CDR2 reads SMNVEV (reference sequence). This CDR3 region has 19 residues. V gave up 2 bases and J gave up 4 bases; unmatched junction bases: 10. CDR3 DNA: TGTGCCAGCAGTTTAGGACTAGCGGGAGTATTGGTGGGCACCGGGGAGCTGTTTTTT. Residues: CASSLGLAGVLVGTGELFF.

This chain joins TRBV4-2 and TRBJ2-5; possible D gene TRBD2, 6 bases. There are 14 residues in the CDR3. Germline CDR1 is LGHNA and CDR2 is YNFKEQ. Trimming pared 0 bases from V and 4 bases from J, leaving 9 bases between. CDR3 region: CASSQEQRVETQYF. CDR3 coding DNA: TGTGCCAGCAGCCAAGAACAGCGGGTAGAGACCCAGTACTTC.

The rearrangement links TRBV9 to TRBJ1-2; 9 bases agree with TRBD1. The CDR3 spans 14 residues. Germline V lookup: CDR1 SGDLS, CDR2 YYNGEE. The V and J ends lost 4 bases and 4 bases, in that order; junction bases with no gene match: 5. CDR3 sequence reads: CASSLGQGTYGYTF. The CDR3 DNA reads TGTGCCAGCAGCCTAGGACAGGGGACCTATGGCTACACCTTC.

V and J are TRBV19 and TRBJ1-1; D perhaps matches TRBD1 (6 bases). The CDR3 consists of 13 residues. The germline gives CDR1 LNHDA, CDR2 SQIVND (reference sequence). The V end was cut by 3 bases, the J end by 4 bases, with 9 bases between. The CDR3 DNA is TGTGCCAGTAGTATCCAACAGGGCACTGAAGCTTTCTTT. It specifies CASSIQQGTEAFF. The complete variable domain, with remaining parts taken from reference TRBV19 and TRBJ1-1, reads DGGITQSPKYLFRKEGQNVTLSCEQNLNHDAMYWYRQDPGQGLRLIYYSQIVNDFQKGDIAEGYSVSREKKESFPLTVTSAQKNPTAFYLCASSIQQGTEAFFGQGTRLTVV.